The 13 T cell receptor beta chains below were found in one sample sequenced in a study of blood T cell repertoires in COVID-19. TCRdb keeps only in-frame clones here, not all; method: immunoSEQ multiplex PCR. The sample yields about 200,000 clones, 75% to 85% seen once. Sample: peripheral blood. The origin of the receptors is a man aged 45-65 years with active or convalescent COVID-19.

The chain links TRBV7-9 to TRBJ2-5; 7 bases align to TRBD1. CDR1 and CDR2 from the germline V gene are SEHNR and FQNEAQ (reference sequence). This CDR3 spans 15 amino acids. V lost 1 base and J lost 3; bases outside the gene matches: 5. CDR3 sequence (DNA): TGTGCCAGCAGCTTAGTCGGGACAGTAGAAGAGACCCAGTACTTC. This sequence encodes CASSLVGTVEETQYF. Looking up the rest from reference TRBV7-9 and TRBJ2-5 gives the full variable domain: DTGVSQNPRHKITKRGQNVTFRCDPISEHNRLYWYRQTLGQGPEFLTYFQNEAQLEKSRLLSDRFSAERPKGSFSTLEIQRTEQGDSAMYLCASSLVGTVEETQYFGPGTRLLVL.

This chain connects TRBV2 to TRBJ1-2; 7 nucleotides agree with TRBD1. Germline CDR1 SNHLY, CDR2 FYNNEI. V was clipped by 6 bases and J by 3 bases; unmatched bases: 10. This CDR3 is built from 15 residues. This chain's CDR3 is CASSYNRDSYYGYTF. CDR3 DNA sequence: TGTGCCAGCAGCTACAACCGGGACAGCTACTATGGCTACACCTTC.

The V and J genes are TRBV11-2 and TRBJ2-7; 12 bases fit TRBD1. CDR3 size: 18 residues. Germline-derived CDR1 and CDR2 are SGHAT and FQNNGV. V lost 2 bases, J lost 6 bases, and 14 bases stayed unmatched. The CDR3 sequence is CASSLSGTGGRGIREQYF. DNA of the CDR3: TGTGCCAGCAGCTTATCCGGGACAGGGGGCCGGGGAATACGCGAGCAGTACTTC.

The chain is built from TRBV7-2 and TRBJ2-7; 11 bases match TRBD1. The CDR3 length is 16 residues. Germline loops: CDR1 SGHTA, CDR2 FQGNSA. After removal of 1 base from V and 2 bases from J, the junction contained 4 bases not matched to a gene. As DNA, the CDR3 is TGTGCCAGCAGCTTAGAGGGGGACAGGGGGGCCTACGAGCAGTACTTC. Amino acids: CASSLEGDRGAYEQYF.

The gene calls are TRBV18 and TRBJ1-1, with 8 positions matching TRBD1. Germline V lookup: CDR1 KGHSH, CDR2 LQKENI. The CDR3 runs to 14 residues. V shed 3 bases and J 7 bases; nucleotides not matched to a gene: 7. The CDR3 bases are TGTGCCAGCTCACCTGGACAGGGAGGGGGTGAAGCTTTCTTT. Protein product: CASSPGQGGGEAFF.

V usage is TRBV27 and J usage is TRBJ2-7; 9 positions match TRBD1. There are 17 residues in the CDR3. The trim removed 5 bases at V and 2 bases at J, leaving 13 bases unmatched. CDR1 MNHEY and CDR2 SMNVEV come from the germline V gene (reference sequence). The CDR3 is CASSPLWTGTGTYEQYV. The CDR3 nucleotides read TGTGCCAGCAGTCCCCTATGGACCGGGACAGGGACCTACGAGCAGTACGTC.

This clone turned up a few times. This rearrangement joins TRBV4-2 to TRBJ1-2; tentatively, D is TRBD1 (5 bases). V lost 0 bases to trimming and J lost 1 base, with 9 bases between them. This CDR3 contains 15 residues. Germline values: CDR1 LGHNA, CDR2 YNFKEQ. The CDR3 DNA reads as TGTGCCAGCAGCCAAGAGACAGCAAATAACTATGGCTACACCTTC. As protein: CASSQETANNYGYTF.

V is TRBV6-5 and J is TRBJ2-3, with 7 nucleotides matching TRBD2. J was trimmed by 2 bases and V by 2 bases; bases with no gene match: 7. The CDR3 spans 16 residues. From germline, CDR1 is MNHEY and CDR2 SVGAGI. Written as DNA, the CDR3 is TGTGCCAGCAGTTACCAGGGCGGGGGTTACACAGATACGCAGTATTTT. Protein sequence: CASSYQGGGYTDTQYF.

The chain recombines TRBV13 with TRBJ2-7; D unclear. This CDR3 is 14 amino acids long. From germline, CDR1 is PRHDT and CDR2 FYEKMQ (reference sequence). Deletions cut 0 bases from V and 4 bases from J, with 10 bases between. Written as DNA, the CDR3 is TGTGCCAGCAGCTTAGGGACTTGGCCTTACGAGCAGTACTTC. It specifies CASSLGTWPYEQYF. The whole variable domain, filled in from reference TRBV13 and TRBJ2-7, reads AAGVIQSPRHLIKEKRETATLKCYPIPRHDTVYWYQQGPGQDPQFLISFYEKMQSDKGSIPDRFSAQQFSDYHSELNMSSLELGDSALYFCASSLGTWPYEQYFGPGTRLTVT.

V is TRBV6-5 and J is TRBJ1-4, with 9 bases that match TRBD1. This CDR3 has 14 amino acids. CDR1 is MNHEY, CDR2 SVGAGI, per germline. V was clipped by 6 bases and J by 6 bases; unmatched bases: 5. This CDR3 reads CASRTGTGYEKLFF. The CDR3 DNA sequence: TGTGCCAGCAGGACCGGGACAGGGTATGAAAAACTGTTTTTT.

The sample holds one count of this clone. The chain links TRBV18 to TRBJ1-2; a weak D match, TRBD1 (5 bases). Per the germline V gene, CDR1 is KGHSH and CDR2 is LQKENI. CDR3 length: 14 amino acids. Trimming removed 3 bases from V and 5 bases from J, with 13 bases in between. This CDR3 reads CASSPVDKLYGYTF. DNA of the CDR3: TGTGCCAGCTCACCGGTGGACAAATTATATGGCTACACCTTC.

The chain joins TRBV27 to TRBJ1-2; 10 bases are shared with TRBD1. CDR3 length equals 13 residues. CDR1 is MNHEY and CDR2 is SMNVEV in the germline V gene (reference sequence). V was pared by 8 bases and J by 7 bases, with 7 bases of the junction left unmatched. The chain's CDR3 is CASGDRGVSGYTF. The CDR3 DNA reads TGTGCCAGCGGGGACAGGGGTGTCAGTGGCTACACCTTC.

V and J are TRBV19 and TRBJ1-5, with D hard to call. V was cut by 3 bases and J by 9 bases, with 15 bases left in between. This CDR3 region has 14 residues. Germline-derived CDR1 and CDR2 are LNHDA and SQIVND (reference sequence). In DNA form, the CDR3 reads TGTGCCAGTAGTATTGGCTCGGGTTACGGGCCCCAGCATTTT. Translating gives CASSIGSGYGPQHF.